The present T cell receptor (beta chain) was sequenced within a study of blood T cell repertoires in COVID-19 (dated by TCRdb to about 2020). As for the study more broadly: Samples covering the acute and convalescent phases of COVID-19 were provided by collaborators in the United States, Italy and Spain. The prospective study material was composed of cDNA or gDNA derived from T cells, B-cell-depleted T cells, or PBMCs. Deeply sampled blood TCRbeta repertoires from subjects exposed to, actively infected with, or recovered from COVID-19 were included in the dataset. The repertoires were released in a freely available public database intended as a resource for research on the immune response to SARS-CoV-2. Samples were obtained from the ongoing ImmuneRACE study (first 160 participants) and from some 1,300 subjects provided by 6 global collaborators. Sample metadata almost always included a de-identified subject ID, COVID-19 status, age in years and sex. Where HLA class I and class II types were available, the types were taken from metadata supplied by the sample provider, not from assay-based typing. Study-wide conclusions, independent of this receptor: The quantity of clinical and demographic metadata differed by source and by participant and was supplied without curation.

One collaborating source in Seattle enrolled patients while the patients were actively infected and followed the patients over time throughout the course of disease. The collaborating institutions used their own protocols to collect whole blood in K2EDTA tubes. Collaborator samples were shipped for TCRbeta analysis as frozen whole blood, isolated PBMCs, or DNA extracted from either sample type. The CDR3 measures 14 amino acids from cysteine to phenylalanine. Only the CDR3 portion is preserved as DNA: 42 bases, with reading frame beginning at the first base. CDR1 is given as SGHNT and CDR2 as YYREEE, both from the germline V gene (reference sequence). Trimming leaves V shorter by 2 bases and J shorter by 4 bases, with the junction holding 3 bases beyond the gene matches. Of note for this clone: Its target antigen remains unknown. No much larger clonotype is one base removed from it; base qualities were not supplied.

The immunoSEQ Assay, a bias-controlled multiplex PCR, was used to amplify TCRbeta CDR3 regions from genomic DNA. The authors processed their data as follows. The number of nucleated cells in each sample was estimated from the amplification of reference gene primers within the assay. Sequence reads were collapsed and filtered to measure the absolute abundance of every unique TCRbeta CDR3 rearrangement. Productive Simpson clonality was computed per sample as the square root of Simpson's diversity index over productive rearrangements. TCRdb obtained this table from immuneACCESS and retained in-frame rearrangements with V and J assigned. These tables miss some clones; where compared with another copy, unresolved V genes account for less than half of the shortfall, and the remainder is unexplained. V and J calls and clone size are copied from that table; D and trimming were computed from the DNA. In all, the sample holds 98,000 or so clones, and around 86% of those were seen once. The ten largest account for under 5.5% of the sample.

The sequence derives from a man aged 60 to 75 with COVID-19, enrolled during active disease. Sample: peripheral blood. The rearrangement combines TRBV5-4 with TRBJ2-5; the central 9 bases match TRBD1. The encoded CDR3 is CASSFPGQGETQYF. The DNA sequence is as follows: TGTGCCAGCAGCTTCCCGGGACAGGGAGAGACCCAGTACTTC.